This is a list of T cell receptor beta chains from one sample in a study of T cell responses to AZD1222 COVID-19 vaccine. Here immunoSEQ multiplex PCR was the method, and the copy in TCRdb shows in-frame clones only, minus some. The table lists 75,000 to 90,000 clones, roughly 84% of them singletons. This material consisted of peripheral blood, taken on day 0 of AZD1222 vaccination. These receptors originate from an adult in good health. Each CDR3 is given with its conserved first and last residue. The D gene is left open where the match is weak. Clone size is shown for a subset of rows, as once, few, many or a class of expanded clone.

>TRBJ1-1|once|TRBV27|TRBD1
TGTGCCAGCAGTTTACGGGACAGAAAGTCCATGAACACTGAAGCTTTCTTT
CASSLRDRKSMNTEAFF
>TRBJ1-5|few|TRBV5-1|NA
TGCGCCAGCAGCTTAAAGGCGGGATGGGAGCCCCAGCATTTT
CASSLKAGWEPQHF
>TRBJ2-3|NA|TRBV24-1|NA
TGTGCCACCAGTTCAGGGTTCGGAACAGATACGCAGTATTTT
CATSSGFGTDTQYF
>TRBJ1-2|NA|TRBV20-1|NA
TGCAGTGCAGCGAACGGCTACACCTTC
CSAANGYTF
>TRBJ2-6|NA|TRBV6-2/TRBV6-3|NA
TGTGCCAGCAGCGACCCAGGGGTTGGGGCCAACGTCCTGACTTTC
CASSDPGVGANVLTF
>TRBJ2-7|NA|TRBV5-1|NA
TGCGCCAGCAGCTTGGGAGACTACGAGCAGTACTTC
CASSLGDYEQYF
>TRBJ2-5|NA|TRBV5-4|NA
TGTGCCAGCAACACTGCTGGGGGAGAGACCCAGTACTTC
CASNTAGGETQYF
>TRBJ1-4|NA|TRBV2|NA
TGTGCCAGCAGTGAATTATTAGACTCTGAAAAACTGTTTTTT
CASSELLDSEKLFF
>TRBJ2-2|NA|TRBV9|TRBD2
TGTGCCAGCAGCGTAGATGGAACTAGCGGGGTGAACACCGGGGAGCTGTTTTTT
CASSVDGTSGVNTGELFF
>TRBJ2-7|NA|TRBV12-3/TRBV12-4|NA
TGTGCCAGCAGTTTCGACAGCGGCTACGAGCAGTACTTC
CASSFDSGYEQYF
>TRBJ1-1|once|TRBV5-4|NA
TGTGCCAGCAGCCCTGGCGCAGGGACGGGGAACACTGAAGCTTTCTTT
CASSPGAGTGNTEAFF